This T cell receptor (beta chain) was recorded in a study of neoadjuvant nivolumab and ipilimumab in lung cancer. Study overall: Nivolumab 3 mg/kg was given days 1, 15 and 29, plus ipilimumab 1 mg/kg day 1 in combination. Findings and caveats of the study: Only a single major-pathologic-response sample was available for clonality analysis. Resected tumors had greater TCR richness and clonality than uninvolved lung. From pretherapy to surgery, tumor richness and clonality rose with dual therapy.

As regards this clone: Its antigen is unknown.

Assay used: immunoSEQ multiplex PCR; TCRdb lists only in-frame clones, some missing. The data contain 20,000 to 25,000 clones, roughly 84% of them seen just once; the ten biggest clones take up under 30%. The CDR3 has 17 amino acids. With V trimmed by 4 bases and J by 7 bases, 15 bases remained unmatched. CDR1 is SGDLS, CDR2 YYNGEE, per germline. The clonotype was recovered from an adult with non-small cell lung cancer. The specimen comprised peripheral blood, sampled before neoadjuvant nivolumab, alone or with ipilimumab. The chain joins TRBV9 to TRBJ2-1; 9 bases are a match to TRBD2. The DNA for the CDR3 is TGTGCCAGCAGCTCCTCGCGGGCTAGCGGGAAAGGGAATGAGCAGTTCTTC. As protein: CASSSSRASGKGNEQFF.